There are a few counts of the clone carrying this TCR beta chain. The antigen is not known. The data were taken from a study of blood T cells in healthy people across ages. Study outcomes and limitations: Strong correlation was found linking TCR beta diversity to naive T cell percentage.

The use of a sample-barcoded 5' primer and a J-beta primer mix characterized a second PCR of roughly 7 to 12 cycles. TCRdb processed the 5' RACE reads anew with MiXCR; each CDR3 protein has one entry. The profile covers about 970,000 distinct CDR3 sequences, with roughly 50% appearing a single time and about 20% taken by the ten largest. Trimming removed 6 bases at V and 4 bases at J, with 10 bases between. Germline V gene lookup returns CDR1 DFQATT and CDR2 SNEGSKA (reference sequence). CDR3 length: 12 residues. Sample: blood. This clonotype originated in an older woman in good health. This sequence joins TRBV20-1 and TRBJ2-1, with a weak D call TRBD1 (5 bases). This CDR3 is CSAATAYNEQFF. For the CDR3, the DNA is TGCAGTGCCGCGACAGCATACAATGAGCAGTTCTTC.